This TCR beta chain originates from a study of cytomegalovirus exposure and HLA in healthy donors (dated by TCRdb to about 2017). About the study as a whole: An earlier analysis of approximately 640 of the donors reported 250 to 300 Gb of sequence data and 117 million unique TCR beta sequences from 150 million to 200 million T cells. Approximately 300 gigabases of sequencing data and around 80 million unique TCR sequences made up an early release that covered approximately 700 HLA-typed donors. Of the 398 genotyped donors, 80% to 90% were placed in the genetic ancestry cluster associated with self-reported Caucasian donors. The study was designed to test whether signatures of past pathogen exposure could be identified by cataloging public T cell receptors. The T cell repertoires of around 730 subjects were profiled by immunosequencing and related to cytomegalovirus serostatus. Along with the approximately 650-subject first cohort, a separate validation cohort of 120 different subjects was used. The study combined high-throughput TCR immunosequencing, statistical association of individual TCRs with disease status, and machine learning to predict cytomegalovirus infection status. A later analysis re-examined previously published TCR beta repertoires from more than 550 donors and added high-resolution HLA genotyping to investigate patterns of TCR occurrence. Rather than drawing on any new phenotypic data, the later analysis identified candidate immune exposures from TCR beta sequences and the way those sequences occurred across donors. An earlier analysis of several hundred of the donors applied high-throughput TCR beta sequencing to assess whether each TCR beta V gene segment acted as functional or pseudogenic. Alongside the repertoire data, information on donor age, sex, ethnicity and CMV serostatus was compiled. A later genetic analysis used genome-wide SNP genotypes for about 55% of the 666 donors, treating that subset as a discovery cohort. All discovery cohort repertoires had been generated using a single sequencing platform. Class I and class II HLA loci were covered by the typing at four-digit resolution. Typing coverage varied by locus: about 620-640 donors for A, B, C, DRB1 and DQB1; approximately 500 for DQA1; more than 600 for DPA1; under 490 for DPB1. Roughly five DR-DQ haplotypes were treated as single units for association and clustering because of strong linkage in the cohort. Among roughly 400 genotyped donors of the cohort, an average of around 250,000 unique TCR beta nucleotide sequences was sequenced per donor, of which roughly 18% were non-productive.

Germline trimming: 0 bases from V, 0 bases from J; junction bases outside gene matches: 8. The cysteine opens and the phenylalanine closes a CDR3 of 17 amino acids. Only the CDR3 DNA stays, 51 bases, in frame from base 1. Via the germline V gene (reference sequence), CDR1 is GTSNPN and CDR2 SVGIG. The cohort was made up of 500 to 850 healthy bone marrow donors. At the time of sampling, every cohort member was nominally healthy, though immune exposures that went unrecorded were likely present. The donor tested CMV seronegative and was one of the 352 seronegative cohort members. Every donor gave a peripheral blood sample, and the peripheral blood mononuclear cells from that sample were used for TCR beta sequencing. The Qiagen DNeasy Blood Extraction Kit was used to extract genomic DNA from the blood cell samples. Findings and caveats that apply to the study as a whole: In a later analysis, HLA-associated TCR beta chains showed more clonal expansion and lower generation probabilities than non-associated chains that were equally common. According to a later analysis, TCR association rates differed among HLA loci, with DRB1 alleles showing the most associated TCRs and HLA-C alleles showing the fewest. The study listed 150 to 200 TCR beta chains as associated with cytomegalovirus. The authors suggested that the approach could potentially be extended to other disease states and immunological phenotypes. In this cohort, only TCR beta chains were sequenced, and detectable features were limited by the absence of alpha or paired-chain data. Three of the identified cytomegalovirus-associated TCR beta chains were confirmed in vitro to be specific for cytomegalovirus antigens. Most CMV-associated TCR beta chains appeared to be HLA-restricted in a later analysis, and the HLA associations seemed to be driven largely by CMV exposure. A cluster of highly shared sequence variants was judged likely to represent a technical artifact of the sequencing pipeline. An association between a missense DCLRE1C variant and V-gene and J-gene trimming of TCR beta chains was found in a later genetic analysis and replicated in an independent cohort. At a false discovery rate of 0.05, a later analysis linked roughly 17,000 TCR beta sequences to specific HLA alleles. Correlated functional status among segregating V segments might be attributable to linkage disequilibrium, but an unknown experimental factor could not be ruled out. Sequencing depth was assumed to be roughly uniform across donors in the presence/absence analyses, though that assumption may not hold. Broadly in line with IMGT annotations, most TCR beta V segments showed up in productive rearrangements about 90% or about 30% of the time in an earlier analysis of 450 to 750 of the donors. Because HLA typing was missing for some donors at each locus, association tests included only the typed subset. A further reported finding was that TCR beta sequences accurately predicted the HLA-A and HLA-B alleles for most subjects in the first cohort. The earlier analysis of fewer than 750 of the donors excluded some 16 rarely observed V segments, including chromosome 9 orphons, because counts were too low. CMV serostatus was the only immune exposure information available for the cohort. When HLA alleles, especially DR and DQ, strongly co-occurred, TCR associations were difficult to assign to individual alleles. Most TCR sequences were seen in very few donors, while some public TCRs were found in many individuals. Some IMGT-functional V segments, including TRBV6-2 and TRBV6-3, could not be told apart with the 87-base-pair reads, so those segments were excluded. In both the original and validation cohorts, the classifier was reported to diagnose cytomegalovirus status with high specificity and sensitivity. In a later genetic analysis, fewer N-insertions in productive TCRs were reported among donors in an Asian-associated ancestry cluster than the approximately 670-donor mean. A later analysis reported that several top co-occurrence clusters appeared linked to parvovirus B19, influenza, CMV and Epstein-Barr virus.

With regard to this clone: Its antigen has not been determined.

Libraries were constructed by the immunoSEQ multiplex PCR assay. The multiplex PCR relied on a mix of 60 forward primers for TCR Vbeta segments and 13 reverse primers for TCR Jbeta segments. A multiplex PCR assay on genomic DNA amplified the CDR3 region of rearranged TCR beta genes. Amplified TCR beta libraries were sequenced as 87-base-pair reads on the Illumina HiSeq System. In the paper's pipeline: A later analysis counted tens of millions of unique TCR beta chains across the 666 repertoires, and some 11 million of these chains were shared by at least two donors. To remove PCR and sequencing errors, raw reads were error-corrected and collapsed into unique sequences using a nearest-neighbor algorithm that merged closely related sequences. V, D and J gene segments were assigned by aligning CDR3 sequences to IMGT reference sequences. For a sequence to be retained, a match of at least six nucleotides to both a V gene segment and a J gene segment was required. A rearrangement counted as productive if the CDR3 had no stop codons and remained in frame with V and J, and every other rearrangement counted as non-productive. CDR3 was defined according to IMGT convention as the region running from the second conserved V-encoded cysteine to the conserved J-encoded phenylalanine. Sequences without an unambiguous match to a single V gene segment were excluded from the earlier analysis of several hundred of the donors. An earlier analysis of approximately 590 of the donors called V segments functional above 56.7% productive rearrangements and segregating when the between-donor standard deviation exceeded 5%. A statistical classification framework was built for diagnosing cytomegalovirus status from the catalog of TCR beta chain sequences. V and J gene assignment, in a later analysis, came from comparing TCR nucleotide sequences with IMGT/GENE-DB human TR gene sequences. In a later analysis, CDR3 sequences and most-parsimonious VDJ recombination scenarios were assigned using the TCRdist pipeline. In a later analysis, each TCR beta chain was defined by its CDR3 amino acid sequence together with its V-gene family, and reads without a unique V-gene family were excluded. As a way to deal with suspected cross-contamination and a sequencing artifact, a later analysis dropped 450 to 600 nucleotide sequences that were highly shared and had low generation probability. A later analysis calculated a clonal expansion index for each public chain from normalized within-repertoire ranks of inferred template counts. A later analysis computed generation probabilities with a VDJ recombination model fitted to out-of-frame rearrangements, and checked the results against IGoR. In a later analysis, TCR-TCR, TCR-HLA and TCR-CMV co-occurrence was scored with hypergeometric tests, and a repertoire-size bias correction was applied to TCR pairs. False discovery rates were estimated in a later analysis by permuting HLA or CMV assignments 20 times. In a later analysis, co-occurring TCRs were grouped using DBSCAN, and TCRdist sequence similarity was added for clustering within HLA-allele-positive subsets. Co-occurrence clustering excluded repertoires with fewer than 30,000 or more than 120,000 public chains, plus five with anomalous nucleotide sharing. TCRdb obtained this table from immuneACCESS and retained in-frame rearrangements with V and J assigned. These tables miss some clones; where compared with another copy, unresolved V genes account for less than half of the shortfall, and the remainder is unexplained. For V, J and clone size, that table is used; D and trimming come from the DNA. The table kept for this sample lists roughly 64,000 clones. 3.6% of the sample is held by the ten biggest clonotypes.

The source is a woman aged 18-29 years in good health and CMV-seronegative. The rearranged segments are TRBV30 and TRBJ1-5, and 7 bases in between align with TRBD1. Material: PBMCs. The nucleotide sequence is given as TGTGCCTGGAGTGTAAGGGCAGGGGGTTATAGCAATCAGCCCCAGCATTTT. Translated, it gives CAWSVRAGGYSNQPQHF.